Only a few counts were recorded for the clone carrying this T cell receptor beta chain. TCRdb itself ran the reads through MiXCR, one entry per CDR3 protein. The sample includes hundreds of thousands of distinct CDR3 sequences, about a sixth of them seen just once. These data are taken from a study of T cell repertoires in cytomegalovirus infection. CDR1 is SNHLY, CDR2 FYNNEI, per germline. With 6 bases removed from V and 6 bases from J, the gap between germline ends came to 14 bases. CDR3 length equals 13 residues. Sample: PBMCs. The chain couples TRBV2 to TRBJ1-2; D perhaps matches TRBD1 (5 bases). This clonotype was sampled from a human donor in good health (CMV status not recorded). Some clones in this sample may be carry-over from other donors' samples. CDR3 nucleotide sequence: TGTGCCAGCAGACGTGACAGTCCCGATGGCTACACCTTC. It yields the protein CASRRDSPDGYTF.